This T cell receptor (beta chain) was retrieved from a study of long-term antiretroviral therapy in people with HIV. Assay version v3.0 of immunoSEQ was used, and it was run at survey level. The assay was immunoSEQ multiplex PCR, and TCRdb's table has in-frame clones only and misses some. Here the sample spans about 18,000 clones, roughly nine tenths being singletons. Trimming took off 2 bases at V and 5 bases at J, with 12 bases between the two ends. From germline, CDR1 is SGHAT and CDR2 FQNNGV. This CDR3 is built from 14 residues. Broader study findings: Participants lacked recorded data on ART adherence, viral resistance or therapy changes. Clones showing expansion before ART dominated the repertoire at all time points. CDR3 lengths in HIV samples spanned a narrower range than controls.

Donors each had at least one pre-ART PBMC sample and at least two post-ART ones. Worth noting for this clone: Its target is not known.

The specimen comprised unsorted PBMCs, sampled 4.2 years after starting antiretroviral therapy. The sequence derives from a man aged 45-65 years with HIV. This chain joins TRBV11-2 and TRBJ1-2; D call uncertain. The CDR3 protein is CASSLTTVEYGYTF. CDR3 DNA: TGTGCCAGCAGCTTAACAACAGTTGAGTATGGCTACACCTTC.